The clone carrying this T cell receptor beta chain was observed a handful of times. What it binds is unknown. TCRdb passed the reads through MiXCR, listing each CDR3 protein once. The sample contains fewer than 200,000 distinct CDR3 sequences, roughly 14% of which appear only once. This CDR3 has 14 residues. Between the trimmed V and J ends, which lost 6 bases and 4 bases, there was a span of 15 bases. Germline CDR1 and CDR2: DFQATT and SNEGSKA (reference sequence). This sample stems from a study of T cell repertoires in cytomegalovirus infection. Study in general: Both a matching HLA type and CMV infection were indicated by public TCR beta signatures. The study's findings and limits: HLA-C-restricted CMV-specific TCR beta clonotypes prevailed in the ex vivo response.

The sequenced material came from PBMCs. J is TRBJ2-2 and V is TRBV20-1, with a tentative D call TRBD2 (5 bases). This sequence originates from a human donor in good health (CMV status not recorded). Some clones in this sample may be carry-over from other donors' samples. The DNA of the CDR3 is TGCAGTGCCGCAAGAGTCCGGGGCACCGGGGAGCTGTTTTTT. Protein product: CSAARVRGTGELFF.